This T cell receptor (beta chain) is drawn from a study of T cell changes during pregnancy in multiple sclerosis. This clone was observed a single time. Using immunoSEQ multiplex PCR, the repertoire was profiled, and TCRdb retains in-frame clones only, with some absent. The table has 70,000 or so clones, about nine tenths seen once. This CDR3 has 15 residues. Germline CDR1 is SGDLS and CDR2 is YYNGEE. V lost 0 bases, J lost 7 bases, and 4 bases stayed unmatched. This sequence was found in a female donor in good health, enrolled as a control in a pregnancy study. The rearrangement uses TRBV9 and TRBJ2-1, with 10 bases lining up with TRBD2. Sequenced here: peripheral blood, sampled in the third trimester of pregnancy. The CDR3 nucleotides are TGTGCCAGCAGCGTAGGGAATAGCGGGGGGAATGAGCAGTTCTTC. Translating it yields CASSVGNSGGNEQFF.